The 14 T cell receptor beta chains below all came from one sample that was sequenced in a study of cytomegalovirus exposure and HLA in healthy donors. The PCR had 60 Vbeta and 13 Jbeta primers. Assay used: immunoSEQ multiplex PCR; TCRdb lists only in-frame clones, some missing. The table lists 130,000 or so clones. Material: PBMCs. Receptors were obtained from a woman aged 35 to 49 in good health and CMV-seronegative.

This chain connects TRBV7-8 to TRBJ1-3; a possible D gene is TRBD1 (6 bases). In germline, CDR1 is SGHVS, CDR2 FQNEAQ. This CDR3 is built from 16 residues. Between the trimmed V and J ends, which lost 5 bases and 2 bases, there was a span of 16 bases. The CDR3 protein is CASSPSQGWAGNTIYF. CDR3 bases: TGTGCCAGCAGCCCCTCACAGGGATGGGCTGGAAACACCATATATTTT.

The chain links TRBV4-3 to TRBJ1-4; 11 bases fit TRBD1. CDR1 is LGHNA and CDR2 is YSLEER in the germline V gene. The CDR3 sequence is 18 residues long. V lost 1 base, J lost 5 bases, and 9 bases stayed unmatched. DNA of the CDR3: TGCGCCAGCAGCCAAGGGCCCCCGGGACAGGGGGGGAATGAAAAACTGTTTTTT. It encodes CASSQGPPGQGGNEKLFF.

The rearrangement joins TRBV6-1 to TRBJ1-1; possibly TRBD1 for D (5 bases). Trimming cost V 2 bases and J 3 bases, with 10 bases left between them. This CDR3 is 14 amino acids long. Per the germline V gene, CDR1 is MNHNS and CDR2 is SASEGT. CDR3 sequence (DNA): TGTGCCAGCAGTGAACGAGTCAGGGACACTGAAGCTTTCTTT. The encoded protein is CASSERVRDTEAFF.

This chain joins TRBV11-2 and TRBJ1-3, with D unresolved. The CDR3 consists of 15 residues. The germline V gene encodes CDR1 SGHAT and CDR2 FQNNGV. V was trimmed by 3 bases and J by 0 bases, leaving 9 bases between them. CDR3 bases: TGTGCCAGCAGCTTCCACAGATCCTCTGGAAACACCATATATTTT. Residues: CASSFHRSSGNTIYF.

This chain uses TRBV7-3 with TRBJ2-6, with 8 bases lining up with TRBD1. Germline-derived CDR1 and CDR2 are SGHTA and FQGTGA. There are 18 residues in the CDR3. Trimming removed 5 bases from V and 0 bases from J; junction bases left unmatched: 9. CDR3 loop: CASSQRGQGSSGANVLTF. In DNA form, the CDR3 reads TGTGCCAGCAGCCAACGTGGACAGGGAAGCTCTGGGGCCAACGTCCTGACTTTC.

The chain employs TRBV10-3 and TRBJ1-3; a weak D match, TRBD1 (5 bases). The length of the CDR3 is 14 residues. The V and J ends lost 2 bases and 8 bases respectively, with 13 bases between them. Germline loops: CDR1 ENHRY, CDR2 SYGVKD. The CDR3 reads CAISEVLQGDTIYF. The CDR3 DNA follows: TGTGCCATCAGTGAGGTTTTGCAGGGTGACACCATATATTTT.

The rearrangement uses TRBV18 and TRBJ1-1; 10 bases match TRBD1. The CDR3 spans 17 residues. J lost 2 bases, V lost 1 base, and 7 bases had no gene match. The V gene's germline CDR1 is KGHSH and CDR2 LQKENI. CDR3 protein: CASSPLGTGARNTEAFF. The CDR3 DNA reads as TGTGCCAGCTCACCACTTGGGACAGGGGCACGAAACACTGAAGCTTTCTTT. Full variable domain (outside the CDR3, taken from reference TRBV18 and TRBJ1-1): NAGVMQNPRHLVRRRGQEARLRCSPMKGHSHVYWYRQLPEEGLKFMVYLQKENIIDESGMPKERFSAEFPKEGPSILRIQQVVRGDSAAYFCASSPLGTGARNTEAFFGQGTRLTVV.

The CDR3 loop is CASKTQGAQYYGYTF. The CDR3 coding sequence is TGTGCCAGCAAAACCCAGGGGGCGCAGTACTATGGCTACACCTTC. V gene TRBV5-8 combines with J gene TRBJ1-2; 8 bases align to TRBD1. V lost 6 bases and J lost 3; bases outside the gene matches: 10. Looked up from germline, CDR1 is SGHTS and CDR2 is YDEGEE. The CDR3 totals 15 residues. Filled out from reference TRBV5-8 and TRBJ1-2, the complete variable domain reads EAGVTQSPTHLIKTRGQQATLRCSPISGHTSVYWYQQALGLGLQFLLWYDEGEERNRGNFPPRFSGRQFPNYSSELNVNALELEDSALYLCASKTQGAQYYGYTFGSGTRLTVV.

This chain links TRBV5-1 with TRBJ2-5; TRBD2 matches 14 bases. The germline V gene encodes CDR1 SGHRS and CDR2 YFSETQ. The CDR3 covers 17 residues. V was pared by 4 bases and J by 3 bases, with 8 bases of the junction left unmatched. In nucleotides, the CDR3 is TGCGCCAGCAGCCCGGGACTAGCGGGGGCAAGAGAAGAGACCCAGTACTTC. Translated: CASSPGLAGAREETQYF.

This sequence joins TRBV18 and TRBJ1-4; 7 nucleotides align to TRBD1. The CDR3 has 14 amino acids. With 3 bases clipped from V and 3 bases from J, the junction kept 1 base outside the gene matches. Germline lookup yields CDR1 KGHSH and CDR2 LQKENI. The CDR3 DNA sequence: TGTGCCAGCTCACCGGGACAGTCTAATGAAAAACTGTTTTTT. This encodes CASSPGQSNEKLFF.

The chain has TRBV18 and TRBJ1-6; 9 nucleotides match TRBD1. Germline assignment: CDR1 KGHSH and CDR2 LQKENI. The CDR3 length is 16 residues. The trim removed 5 bases at V and 7 bases at J, leaving 9 bases unmatched. The CDR3 region is CASSVSGTGTNSPLHF. Here the CDR3 DNA reads TGTGCCAGCTCAGTATCCGGGACAGGGACAAATTCACCCCTCCACTTT.

V usage is TRBV6-1 and J usage is TRBJ2-7, with TRBD2 identical over 11 bases. The CDR3 loop spans 15 amino acids. Trimming took 8 bases from V and 3 from J; bases not matched to a gene: 9. CDR1 and CDR2 from the germline V gene are MNHNS and SASEGT. CDR3 nucleotides: TGTGCCAGCTCGAGCCGACTAGCGGGGAGCTACGAGCAGTACGTC. Residues: CASSSRLAGSYEQYV.

This sequence joins TRBV11-2 and TRBJ2-5, with 10 bases fitting TRBD2. Germline loops: CDR1 SGHAT, CDR2 FQNNGV. This CDR3 contains 15 residues. The V gene end was trimmed by 1 base and the J gene end by 1 base; junction bases not matched to a gene: 0. The CDR3: CASSLVAGGQETQYF. In DNA form, the CDR3 reads TGTGCCAGCAGCTTAGTAGCGGGGGGCCAAGAGACCCAGTACTTC. Looking up the rest from reference TRBV11-2 and TRBJ2-5 gives the full variable domain: EAGVAQSPRYKIIEKRQSVAFWCNPISGHATLYWYQQILGQGPKLLIQFQNNGVVDDSQLPKDRFSAERLKGVDSTLKIQPAKLEDSAVYLCASSLVAGGQETQYFGPGTRLLVL.

The chain has TRBV18 and TRBJ1-1; the D is unclear. CDR3 length equals 13 residues. CDR1 KGHSH and CDR2 LQKENI come from the germline V gene. V lost 4 bases and J lost 1, with 7 bases in between. CDR3 residues: CASSLSENTEAFF. The CDR3 region has the DNA TGTGCCAGCTCACTATCAGAGAACACTGAAGCTTTCTTT.